The clone carrying this T cell receptor (beta chain) came up once. These data come from a study of blood T cell repertoires in COVID-19. About the research overall: Both acute and convalescent COVID-19 samples were obtained from the United States, Italy and Spain. PBMCs, B-cell-depleted T cells, or T cells were the source of the cDNA or gDNA that made up the material.

Authors' data handling: The authors estimated nucleated cell counts from reference gene primer amplification. Using immunoSEQ multiplex PCR, the repertoire was profiled, and TCRdb retains in-frame clones only, with some absent. The V and J calls and clone size come from that table; D and trimming were worked out from the DNA. The sample contains about 280,000 clones, more than 75% of which appear only once. This TCR derives from a woman aged 30 to 39 who had recovered from COVID-19. Specimen: peripheral blood.

CDR3 region: CASSASGRVGNEQFF. DNA for the CDR3: TGTGCCAGCTCAGCTAGCGGGAGAGTTGGCAATGAGCAGTTCTTC. The rearrangement joins TRBV18 to TRBJ2-1; 10 nucleotides match TRBD2. CDR3 length equals 15 residues. Germline-derived CDR1 and CDR2 are KGHSH and LQKENI. With 5 bases clipped from V and 6 bases from J, the junction kept 7 bases outside the gene matches.